The 23 T cell receptor beta chains below all came from one sample that was sequenced in a study of Ad26.COV2.S vaccination and SARS-CoV-2 variants (TCRdb year 2021). Library preparation employed the immunoSEQ multiplex PCR assay. TCRdb's version of the immuneACCESS table is confined to in-frame rearrangements and falls short of the full clone set. An unresolved V gene accounts for under half of the shortfall where checked; the remainder is of unknown origin. The sample table records a few hundred thousand clones; roughly 87% of these occur just once. The ten largest make up around 3.6% of the sample. What this sample's treatment or condition label stands for: 19 received Ad26.COV2.S at low or high dose, single or two shots; 5 received placebo; per-sample allocation not given. For vaccine and placebo recipients, the sequenced repertoires came from samples collected on day 63 after the first injection.

Sequences were derived from peripheral blood, sampled in a trial of Ad26.COV2.S vaccine versus placebo. The receptors come from a person between 18 and 59 years old who received the Ad26.COV2.S COVID-19 vaccine or a placebo.

The chain uses TRBV29-1 and TRBJ1-1; 11 nucleotides match TRBD1. The V and J ends lost 5 bases and 4 bases, in that order; junction bases with no gene match: 6. Germline V gives CDR1 SQVTM, CDR2 ANQGSEA. The CDR3 is 14 amino acids. The CDR3 nucleotides are TGCAGCGTTTGGACAGGGGGCACGGTCACTGAAGCTTTCTTT. It encodes CSVWTGGTVTEAFF.

This chain links TRBV6-2 or TRBV6-3 with TRBJ1-1, with 9 bases aligning to TRBD1. Losses at the gene ends were 5 bases for V and 3 bases for J; bases not matched to a gene: 7. The CDR3 is 15 amino acids. Germline-derived CDR1 and CDR2 are MNHEY and SVGEGT. CDR3 nucleotide sequence: TGTGCCAGCAGTATAGCCGGGACAGGGTACACTGAAGCTTTCTTT. It encodes CASSIAGTGYTEAFF.

In this sample, this clone turned up once. The chain uses TRBV7-6 and TRBJ2-3; TRBD1 matches at 9 bases. Trimming cost V 4 bases and J 4 bases; bases outside gene matches: 9. This CDR3 has 16 residues. Germline lookup yields CDR1 SGHVS and CDR2 FNYEAQ. CDR3 protein: CASSSPDRGFADTQYF. The CDR3 region has the DNA TGTGCCAGCAGCTCGCCGGACAGGGGTTTTGCAGATACGCAGTATTTT.

The CDR3 loop reads CAISEPRLAGNYEQYF. In nucleotides, the CDR3 is TGTGCCATCAGTGAGCCCAGACTAGCGGGCAACTACGAGCAGTACTTC. The chain has TRBV10-3 and TRBJ2-7; the match to TRBD2 covers 10 bases. The CDR3 runs to 16 residues. Germline loops: CDR1 ENHRY, CDR2 SYGVKD. V was pared by 2 bases and J by 3 bases, with 7 bases of the junction left unmatched.

The chain recombines TRBV7-3 with TRBJ1-1; TRBD1 agrees at 11 bases. The CDR3 length is 17 residues. The V and J ends lost 5 bases and 4 bases, in that order; junction bases with no gene match: 12. CDR1 is SGHTA, CDR2 FQGTGA, per germline. CDR3 DNA sequence: TGTGCCAGCAGCGCTAACGGACAGGGGGCACAGGGCACTGAAGCTTTCTTT. Its translation is CASSANGQGAQGTEAFF. Full variable domain (outside the CDR3, taken from reference TRBV7-3 and TRBJ1-1): GAGVSQTPSNKVTEKGKYVELRCDPISGHTALYWYRQSLGQGPEFLIYFQGTGAADDSGLPNDRFFAVRPEGSVSTLKIQRTERGDSAVYLCASSANGQGAQGTEAFFGQGTRLTVV.

The chain uses TRBV20-1 and TRBJ2-3, with 9 bases identical to TRBD1. The CDR3 runs to 14 residues. After removal of 3 bases from V and 7 bases from J, the junction contained 8 bases not matched to a gene. Germline values: CDR1 DFQATT, CDR2 SNEGSKA (reference sequence). DNA of the CDR3: TGCAGTGCTAGTAAGGGACAGGGTGTTAATACGCAGTATTTT. This sequence encodes CSASKGQGVNTQYF.

The chain carries TRBV19 and TRBJ1-1, with D possibly being TRBD1 (6 bases). Germline-derived CDR1 and CDR2 are LNHDA and SQIVND (reference sequence). The V end lost 5 bases, the J end lost 4 bases, and 11 bases lay between the germline ends. The CDR3 is 13 residues long. This chain's CDR3 is CASSPDRITEAFF. CDR3 nucleotide sequence: TGTGCCAGTAGTCCCGACAGGATCACTGAAGCTTTCTTT.

This chain links TRBV14 with TRBJ2-5; 10 nucleotides match TRBD1. In germline, CDR1 is SGHDN, CDR2 FVKESK. The CDR3 contains 18 residues. Losses at the gene ends were 0 bases for V and 2 bases for J; bases not matched to a gene: 9. In DNA, the CDR3 is TGTGCCAGCAGCCAAGATGCGGGCCCGGGACAGGGGCAAGAGACCCAGTACTTC. It is translated as CASSQDAGPGQGQETQYF.

This sequence joins TRBV10-3 and TRBJ1-1; tentative D call: TRBD1 (5 bases). Germline CDR1 is ENHRY and CDR2 is SYGVKD. This CDR3 contains 14 residues. Trimming took 6 bases from V and 2 from J, leaving 13 bases between them. The CDR3 DNA follows: TGTGCCATCAGCCCGACAGAGTTTAACACTGAAGCTTTCTTT. Its translation is CAISPTEFNTEAFF.

This chain connects TRBV6-5 to TRBJ2-3; tentative D call: TRBD1 (5 bases). CDR3 length equals 15 residues. The germline V gene has CDR1 MNHEY and CDR2 SVGAGI. The V end was cut by 5 bases, the J end by 4 bases, with 16 bases between. The CDR3 nucleotides read TGTGCCAGCAGTCCCCGCTTAGGGGCCCCAGATACGCAGTATTTT. Protein: CASSPRLGAPDTQYF.

CDR3 in DNA: TGTGCCAGCAGCCCCGATCCGAAGACCGAAGCTTTCTTT. As protein: CASSPDPKTEAFF. The chain links TRBV11-1 to TRBJ1-1; no definite D call. The V end lost 5 bases, the J end lost 8 bases, and 15 bases lay between the germline ends. This CDR3 is built from 13 residues. In germline, CDR1 is SGHAT, CDR2 FQDESV (reference sequence).

The chain combines TRBV13 with TRBJ1-2; TRBD1 might be the D (5 bases). V lost 0 bases and J 0 bases, leaving 5 bases between the germline ends. The CDR3 is 14 amino acids. The germline V gene encodes CDR1 PRHDT and CDR2 FYEKMQ (reference sequence). CDR3 DNA: TGTGCCAGCAGCTTAGGGGGACCTAACTATGGCTACACCTTC. Protein product: CASSLGGPNYGYTF.

In its sample, this clone was seen a few times. The rearrangement joins TRBV5-1 to TRBJ2-2, with TRBD2 matching 13 bases. Germline CDR1 is SGHRS and CDR2 is YFSETQ. Trimming cost V 1 base and J 6 bases; bases outside gene matches: 3. The CDR3 is 16 amino acids. CDR3 in DNA: TGCGCCAGCAGCTTGAGGGGACTAGCGGGGCCCGGGGAGCTGTTTTTT. This codes for CASSLRGLAGPGELFF.

This chain joins TRBV6-2 or TRBV6-3 and TRBJ2-6; no clear D gene. The CDR3 is 15 residues long. The V end lost 2 bases, the J end lost 6 bases, and 11 bases lay between the germline ends. Germline V CDR1 and CDR2: MNHEY, SVGEGT. CDR3 amino acids: CASSYPSLTANVLTF. Written as DNA, the CDR3 is TGTGCCAGCAGTTACCCGTCGCTGACGGCCAACGTCCTGACTTTC.

The rearrangement uses TRBV6-4 and TRBJ1-1, with D possibly TRBD1 on 6 matching bases. Trimming shortened V by 0 bases and J by 7 bases, and 12 bases separated the two germline ends. Germline CDR1 is MRHNA and CDR2 is SNTAGT. This CDR3 contains 14 residues. The CDR3 protein is CASSDSLRGGEAFF. In DNA form, the CDR3 reads TGTGCCAGCAGTGACTCTCTCAGGGGCGGTGAAGCTTTCTTT.

This clone has only one observation. The V and J genes are TRBV5-6 and TRBJ2-7; the D gene is possibly TRBD1 (5 bases). Germline V gene data show CDR1 as SGHDT and CDR2 as YYEEEE. Trimming left V 7 bases short and J 1 base short, with 15 bases between. The CDR3 spans 14 residues. The CDR3 loop is CASRQGGFSYEQYF. CDR3 DNA sequence: TGTGCCAGCCGGCAGGGCGGATTTTCCTACGAGCAGTACTTC.

The rearrangement uses TRBV11-3 and TRBJ2-1; TRBD1 is a possible D gene (6 bases). V was pared by 6 bases and J by 8 bases, with 11 bases between. CDR3 length equals 12 residues. The germline V gene has CDR1 SGHNT and CDR2 YENEEA. CDR3 sequence reads: CASSYPGDEQFF. CDR3 nucleotides: TGTGCCAGCAGTTACCCAGGGGATGAGCAGTTCTTC.

This chain joins TRBV7-3 and TRBJ2-2; D possibly matches TRBD1 or TRBD2 (6 bases each). V gave up 1 base and J gave up 4 bases, with 16 bases separating them. Looked up from germline, CDR1 is SGHTA and CDR2 is FQGTGA. The CDR3 is 17 residues long. CDR3: CASSLIPGAFGTGELFF. DNA of the CDR3: TGTGCCAGCAGCTTAATCCCGGGGGCTTTCGGCACCGGGGAGCTGTTTTTT.

With respect to this clone: The sample contains more than one DNA sequence encoding this CDR3. V gene TRBV6-5 combines with J gene TRBJ2-7; maybe TRBD1 (6 bases). The CDR3 runs 15 residues. Germline assignment: CDR1 MNHEY and CDR2 SVGAGI. The germline V and J ends were trimmed by 0 bases and 2 bases, with 11 bases remaining between them. The CDR3 here is CASSYSGRGTYEQYF. DNA of the CDR3: TGTGCCAGCAGTTACTCGGGCAGGGGAACCTACGAGCAGTACTTC.

This chain uses TRBV7-9 with TRBJ2-7; 8 nucleotides agree with TRBD1. This CDR3 spans 15 amino acids. The germline CDR1 and CDR2 sequences are SEHNR and FQNEAQ (reference sequence). V dropped 4 bases and J dropped 5; count of bases not matched to a gene: 10. The chain's CDR3 is CASSSPDRGWDEQYF. The CDR3 DNA reads as TGTGCCAGCAGCTCGCCCGACAGGGGTTGGGACGAGCAGTACTTC. The variable domain in full, with the rest retrieved from reference TRBV7-9 and TRBJ2-7, is DTGVSQNPRHKITKRGQNVTFRCDPISEHNRLYWYRQTLGQGPEFLTYFQNEAQLEKSRLLSDRFSAERPKGSFSTLEIQRTEQGDSAMYLCASSSPDRGWDEQYFGPGTRLTVT.

The chain carries TRBV5-8 and TRBJ1-1; D perhaps matches TRBD1 (5 bases). The CDR3 is made up of 16 amino acids. Trimming took off 0 bases at V and 8 bases at J, with 20 bases between the two ends. Germline CDR1 SGHTS, CDR2 YDEGEE. The CDR3 region is CASSLAGGAPPSEAFF. For the CDR3, the DNA is TGTGCCAGCAGCTTGGCCGGAGGGGCCCCACCGTCAGAAGCTTTCTTT.

The J gene is TRBJ1-2, the V gene TRBV5-1; no clear D. Between the trimmed V and J ends, which lost 5 bases and 4 bases, there was a span of 15 bases. The length of the CDR3 is 14 residues. The germline V gene encodes CDR1 SGHRS and CDR2 YFSETQ. The CDR3 reads CASSEPGEGYGYTF. DNA for the CDR3: TGCGCCAGCAGTGAACCAGGAGAGGGCTATGGCTACACCTTC.

The V call is TRBV4-2, the J call TRBJ1-4; D ambiguous. Trimming left V 3 bases short and J 4 bases short, with 9 bases between. The CDR3 extends over 14 amino acids. Germline CDR1 LGHNA, CDR2 YNFKEQ. CDR3 region: CASSHGQDNEKLFF. In DNA form, the CDR3 reads TGTGCCAGCAGCCACGGGCAGGATAATGAAAAACTGTTTTTT.